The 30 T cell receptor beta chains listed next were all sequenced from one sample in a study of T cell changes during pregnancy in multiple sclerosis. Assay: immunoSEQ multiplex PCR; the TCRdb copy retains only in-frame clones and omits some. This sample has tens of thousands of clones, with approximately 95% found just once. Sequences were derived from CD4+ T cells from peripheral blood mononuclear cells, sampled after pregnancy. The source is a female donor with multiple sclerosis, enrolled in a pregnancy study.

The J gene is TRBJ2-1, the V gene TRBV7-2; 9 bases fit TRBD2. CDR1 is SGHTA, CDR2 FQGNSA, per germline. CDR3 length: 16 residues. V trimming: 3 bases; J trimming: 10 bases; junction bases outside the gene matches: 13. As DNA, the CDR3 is TGTGCCAGCAGCTTGGGTTTGCGGGAGGGGGCTAAGGAGCAGTTCTTC. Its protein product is CASSLGLREGAKEQFF.

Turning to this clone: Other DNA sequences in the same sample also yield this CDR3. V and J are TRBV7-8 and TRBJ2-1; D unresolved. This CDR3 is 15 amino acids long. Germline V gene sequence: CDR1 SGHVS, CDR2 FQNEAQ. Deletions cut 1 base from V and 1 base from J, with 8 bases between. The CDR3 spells CASSLVGGSYNEQFF. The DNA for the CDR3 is TGTGCCAGCAGCTTAGTCGGCGGTTCCTACAATGAGCAGTTCTTC.

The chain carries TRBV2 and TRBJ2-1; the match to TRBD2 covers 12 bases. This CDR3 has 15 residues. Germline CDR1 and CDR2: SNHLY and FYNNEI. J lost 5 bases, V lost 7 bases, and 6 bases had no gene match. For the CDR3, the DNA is TGTGCCAGCACTCTAGCGGGAGGGCGTCACAATGAGCAGTTCTTC. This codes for CASTLAGGRHNEQFF. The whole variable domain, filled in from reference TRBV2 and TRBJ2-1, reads EPEVTQTPSHQVTQMGQEVILRCVPISNHLYFYWYRQILGQKVEFLVSFYNNEISEKSEIFDDQFSVERPDGSNFTLKIRSTKLEDSAMYFCASTLAGGRHNEQFFGPGTRLTVL.

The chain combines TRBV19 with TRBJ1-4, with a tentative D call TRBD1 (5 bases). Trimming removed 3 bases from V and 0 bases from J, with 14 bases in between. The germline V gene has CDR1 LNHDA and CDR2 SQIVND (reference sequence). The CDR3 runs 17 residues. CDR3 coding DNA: TGTGCCAGTAGTATGGGGCAGGGACTATCAACTAATGAAAAACTGTTTTTT. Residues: CASSMGQGLSTNEKLFF.

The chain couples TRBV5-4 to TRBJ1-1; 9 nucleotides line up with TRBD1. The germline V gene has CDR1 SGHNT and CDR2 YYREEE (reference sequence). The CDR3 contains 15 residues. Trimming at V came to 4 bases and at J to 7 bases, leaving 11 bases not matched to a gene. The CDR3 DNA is TGTGCCAGCAGCCGGGCGGGACAGGGAGTGGTTGAAGCTTTCTTT. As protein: CASSRAGQGVVEAFF.

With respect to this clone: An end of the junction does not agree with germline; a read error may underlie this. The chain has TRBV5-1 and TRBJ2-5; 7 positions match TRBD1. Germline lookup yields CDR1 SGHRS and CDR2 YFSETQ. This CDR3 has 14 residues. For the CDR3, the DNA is TGCGCCAGCAGATTGGGACAGTACCAAGAGACCCAGTACTTC. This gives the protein CASRLGQYQETQYF.

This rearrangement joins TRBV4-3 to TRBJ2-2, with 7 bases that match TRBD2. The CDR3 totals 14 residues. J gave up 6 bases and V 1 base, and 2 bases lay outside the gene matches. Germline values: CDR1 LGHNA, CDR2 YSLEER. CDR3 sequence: CASSQGGRAGELFF. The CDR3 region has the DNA TGCGCCAGCAGCCAAGGTGGGAGGGCCGGGGAGCTGTTTTTT.

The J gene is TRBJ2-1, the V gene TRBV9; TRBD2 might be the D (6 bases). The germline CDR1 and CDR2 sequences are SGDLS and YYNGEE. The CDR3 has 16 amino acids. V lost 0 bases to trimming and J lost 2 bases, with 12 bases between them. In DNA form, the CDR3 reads TGTGCCAGCAGCGTAGCCCTTCGCGGGGCCTACAATGAGCAGTTCTTC. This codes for CASSVALRGAYNEQFF.

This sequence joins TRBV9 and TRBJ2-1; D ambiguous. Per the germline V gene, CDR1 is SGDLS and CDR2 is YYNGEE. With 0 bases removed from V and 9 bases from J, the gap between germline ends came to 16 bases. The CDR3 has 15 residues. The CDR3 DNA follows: TGTGCCAGCAGCGTAGCCATTAGTCTTGCTGGTGAGCAGTTCTTC. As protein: CASSVAISLAGEQFF.

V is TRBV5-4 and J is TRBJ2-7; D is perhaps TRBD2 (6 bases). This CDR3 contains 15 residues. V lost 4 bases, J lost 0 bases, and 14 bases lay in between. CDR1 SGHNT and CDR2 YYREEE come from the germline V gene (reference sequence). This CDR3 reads CASSTGTLSSYEQYF. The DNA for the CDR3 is TGTGCCAGCAGCACCGGGACTCTCAGCTCCTACGAGCAGTACTTC.

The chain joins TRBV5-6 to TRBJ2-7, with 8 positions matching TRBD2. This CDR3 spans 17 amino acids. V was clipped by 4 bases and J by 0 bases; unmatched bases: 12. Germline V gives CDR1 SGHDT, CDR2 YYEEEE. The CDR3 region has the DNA TGTGCCAGCAGCATCCCTCTAGCGGGTACCGCCTCCTACGAGCAGTACTTC. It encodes CASSIPLAGTASYEQYF.

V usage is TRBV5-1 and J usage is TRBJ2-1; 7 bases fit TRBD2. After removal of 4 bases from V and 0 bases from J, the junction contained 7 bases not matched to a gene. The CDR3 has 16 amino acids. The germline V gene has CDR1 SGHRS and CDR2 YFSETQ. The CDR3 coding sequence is TGCGCCAGCAGCGGGCGGAGCGGGACCTCCTACAATGAGCAGTTCTTC. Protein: CASSGRSGTSYNEQFF.

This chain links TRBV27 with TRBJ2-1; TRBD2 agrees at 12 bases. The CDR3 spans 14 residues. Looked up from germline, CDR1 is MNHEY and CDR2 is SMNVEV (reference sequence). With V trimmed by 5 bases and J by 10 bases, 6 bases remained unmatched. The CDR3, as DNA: TGTGCCAGCAGTCCCCTAGCGGGAGGGAGGGAGCAGTTCTTC. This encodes CASSPLAGGREQFF.

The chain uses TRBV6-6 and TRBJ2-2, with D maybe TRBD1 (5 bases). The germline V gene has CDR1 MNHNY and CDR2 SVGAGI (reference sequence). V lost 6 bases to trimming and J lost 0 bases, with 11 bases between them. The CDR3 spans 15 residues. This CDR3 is CASSLGAPNTGELFF. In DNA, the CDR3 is TGTGCCAGCAGCCTTGGGGCGCCGAACACCGGGGAGCTGTTTTTT.

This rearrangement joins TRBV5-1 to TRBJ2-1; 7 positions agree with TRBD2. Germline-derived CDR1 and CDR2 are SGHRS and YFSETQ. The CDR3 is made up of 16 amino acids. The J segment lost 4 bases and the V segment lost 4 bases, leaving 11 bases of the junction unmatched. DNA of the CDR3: TGCGCCAGCAGCATTACCCCTAGCGGCGGATACAATGAGCAGTTCTTC. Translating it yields CASSITPSGGYNEQFF.

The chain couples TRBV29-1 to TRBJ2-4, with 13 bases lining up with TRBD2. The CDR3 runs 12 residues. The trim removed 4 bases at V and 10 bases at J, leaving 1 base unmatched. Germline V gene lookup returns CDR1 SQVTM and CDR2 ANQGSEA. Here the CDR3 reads CSVVLAGGIQYF. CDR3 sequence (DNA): TGCAGCGTTGTACTAGCGGGAGGGATTCAGTACTTC.

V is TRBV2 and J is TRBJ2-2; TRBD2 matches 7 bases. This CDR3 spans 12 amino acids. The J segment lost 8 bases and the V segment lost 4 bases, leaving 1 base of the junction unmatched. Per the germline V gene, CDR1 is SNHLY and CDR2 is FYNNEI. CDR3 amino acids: CASSGGGGELFF. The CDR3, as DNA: TGTGCCAGCAGTGGGGGGGGTGGGGAGCTGTTTTTT.

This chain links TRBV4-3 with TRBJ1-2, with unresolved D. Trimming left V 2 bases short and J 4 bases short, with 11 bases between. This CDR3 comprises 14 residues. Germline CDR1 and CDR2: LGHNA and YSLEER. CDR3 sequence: CASSQLLGGYGYTF. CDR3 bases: TGCGCCAGCAGCCAACTACTAGGTGGCTATGGCTACACCTTC.

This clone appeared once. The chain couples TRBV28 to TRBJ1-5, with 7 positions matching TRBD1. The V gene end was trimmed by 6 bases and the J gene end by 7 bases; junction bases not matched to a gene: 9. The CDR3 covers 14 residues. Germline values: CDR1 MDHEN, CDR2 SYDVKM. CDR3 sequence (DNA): TGTGCCAGCAGCTCCCAGGGGGTAAGCCAGCCCCAGCATTTT. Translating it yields CASSSQGVSQPQHF. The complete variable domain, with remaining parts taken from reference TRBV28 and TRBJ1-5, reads DVKVTQSSRYLVKRTGEKVFLECVQDMDHENMFWYRQDPGLGLRLIYFSYDVKMKEKGDIPEGYSVSREKKERFSLILESASTNQTSMYLCASSSQGVSQPQHFGDGTRLSIL.

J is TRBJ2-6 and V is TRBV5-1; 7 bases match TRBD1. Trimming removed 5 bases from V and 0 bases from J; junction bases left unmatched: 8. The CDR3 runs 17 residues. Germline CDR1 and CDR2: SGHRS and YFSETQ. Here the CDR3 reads CASSEGQFISGANVLTF. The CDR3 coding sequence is TGCGCCAGCAGTGAGGGACAGTTTATCTCTGGGGCCAACGTCCTGACTTTC.

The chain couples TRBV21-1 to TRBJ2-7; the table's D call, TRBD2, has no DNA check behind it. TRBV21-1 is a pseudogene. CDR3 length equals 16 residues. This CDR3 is CASSKAVPGKAYEQYF. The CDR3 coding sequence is TGTGCCAGCAGCAAAGCGGTCCCGGGGAAGGCCTACGAGCAGTACTTC.

Here the CDR3 reads CASRQPAGGELFF. DNA for the CDR3: TGTGCCAGCCGACAACCGGCGGGCGGGGAGCTGTTTTTT. The rearrangement uses TRBV28 and TRBJ2-2, with D possibly matching TRBD2 (5 bases). In germline, CDR1 is MDHEN, CDR2 SYDVKM. The length of the CDR3 is 13 residues. V gave up 8 bases and J gave up 7 bases, with 14 bases separating them.

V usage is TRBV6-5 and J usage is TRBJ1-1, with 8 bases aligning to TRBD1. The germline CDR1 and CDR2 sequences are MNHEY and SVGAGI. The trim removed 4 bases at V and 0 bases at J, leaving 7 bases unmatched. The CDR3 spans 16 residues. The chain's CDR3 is CASSSRTGIMNTEAFF. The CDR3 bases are TGTGCCAGCAGTTCCCGGACAGGGATTATGAACACTGAAGCTTTCTTT.

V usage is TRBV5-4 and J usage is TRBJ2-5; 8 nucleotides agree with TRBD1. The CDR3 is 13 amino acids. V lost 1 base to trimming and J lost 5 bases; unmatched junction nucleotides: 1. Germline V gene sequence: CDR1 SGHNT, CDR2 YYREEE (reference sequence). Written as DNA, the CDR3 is TGTGCCAGCAGCTTGACAGGGGGGGAGACCCAGTACTTC. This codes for CASSLTGGETQYF. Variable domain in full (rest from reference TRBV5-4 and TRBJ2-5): ETGVTQSPTHLIKTRGQQVTLRCSSQSGHNTVSWYQQALGQGPQFIFQYYREEENGRGNFPPRFSGLQFPNYSSELNVNALELDDSALYLCASSLTGGETQYFGPGTRLLVL.

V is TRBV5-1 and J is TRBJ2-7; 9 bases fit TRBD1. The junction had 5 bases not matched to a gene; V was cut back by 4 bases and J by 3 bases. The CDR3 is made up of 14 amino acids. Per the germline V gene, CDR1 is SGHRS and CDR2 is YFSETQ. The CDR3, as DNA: TGCGCCAGCAGCCTGGGACAGGGAGGCTACGAGCAGTACTTC. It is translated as CASSLGQGGYEQYF. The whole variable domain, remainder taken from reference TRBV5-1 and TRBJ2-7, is KAGVTQTPRYLIKTRGQQVTLSCSPISGHRSVSWYQQTPGQGLQFLFEYFSETQRNKGNFPGRFSGRQFSNSRSEMNVSTLELGDSALYLCASSLGQGGYEQYFGPGTRLTVT.

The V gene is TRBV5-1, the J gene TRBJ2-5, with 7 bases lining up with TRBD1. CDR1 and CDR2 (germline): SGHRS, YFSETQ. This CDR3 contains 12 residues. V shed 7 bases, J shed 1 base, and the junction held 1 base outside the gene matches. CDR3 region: CASRDSQETQYF. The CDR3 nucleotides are TGCGCCAGCCGGGACAGCCAAGAGACCCAGTACTTC.

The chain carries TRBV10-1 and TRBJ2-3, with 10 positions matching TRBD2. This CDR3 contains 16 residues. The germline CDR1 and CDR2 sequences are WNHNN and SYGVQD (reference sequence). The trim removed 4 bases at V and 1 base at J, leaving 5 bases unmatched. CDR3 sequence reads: CASSGPSGRCTDTQYF. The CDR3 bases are TGCGCCAGCAGTGGCCCTAGCGGGAGATGCACAGATACGCAGTATTTT.

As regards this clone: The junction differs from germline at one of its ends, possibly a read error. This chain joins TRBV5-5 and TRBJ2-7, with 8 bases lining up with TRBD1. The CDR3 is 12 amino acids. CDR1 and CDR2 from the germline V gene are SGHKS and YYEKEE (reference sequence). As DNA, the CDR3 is TGTGCCAGCAGCTTGAACAGGGGGAGGAGAAACTTC. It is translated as CASSLNRGRRNF.

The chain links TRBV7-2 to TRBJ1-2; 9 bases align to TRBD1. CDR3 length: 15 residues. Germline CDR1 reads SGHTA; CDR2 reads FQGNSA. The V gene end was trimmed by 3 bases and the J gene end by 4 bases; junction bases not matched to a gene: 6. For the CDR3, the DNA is TGTGCCAGCAGCTTCTCCTCGACAGGGGGCTATGGCTACACCTTC. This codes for CASSFSSTGGYGYTF.

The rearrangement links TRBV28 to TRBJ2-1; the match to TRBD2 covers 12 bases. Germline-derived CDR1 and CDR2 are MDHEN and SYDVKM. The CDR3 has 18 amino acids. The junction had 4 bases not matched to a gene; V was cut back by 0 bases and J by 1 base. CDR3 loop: CASSLWASGRGSYNEQFF. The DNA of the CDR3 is TGTGCCAGCAGTTTATGGGCTAGCGGGAGGGGGTCCTACAATGAGCAGTTCTTC.